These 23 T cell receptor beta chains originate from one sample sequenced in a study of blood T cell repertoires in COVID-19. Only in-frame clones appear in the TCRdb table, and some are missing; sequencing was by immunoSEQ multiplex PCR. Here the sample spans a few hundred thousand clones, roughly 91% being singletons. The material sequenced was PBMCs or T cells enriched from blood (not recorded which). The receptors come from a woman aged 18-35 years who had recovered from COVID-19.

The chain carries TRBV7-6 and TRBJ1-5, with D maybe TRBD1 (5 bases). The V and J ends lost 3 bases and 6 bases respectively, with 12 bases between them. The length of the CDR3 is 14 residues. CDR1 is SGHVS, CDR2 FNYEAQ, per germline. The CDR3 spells CASSFSTGPQPQHF. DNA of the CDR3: TGTGCCAGCAGCTTCTCCACAGGACCTCAGCCCCAGCATTTT.

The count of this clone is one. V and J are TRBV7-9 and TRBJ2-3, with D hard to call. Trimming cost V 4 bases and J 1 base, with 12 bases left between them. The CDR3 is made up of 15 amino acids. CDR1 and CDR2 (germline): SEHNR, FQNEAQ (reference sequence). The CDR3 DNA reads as TGTGCCAGCAGCTGGGCGCGTGACCGCACAGATACGCAGTATTTT. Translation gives CASSWARDRTDTQYF.

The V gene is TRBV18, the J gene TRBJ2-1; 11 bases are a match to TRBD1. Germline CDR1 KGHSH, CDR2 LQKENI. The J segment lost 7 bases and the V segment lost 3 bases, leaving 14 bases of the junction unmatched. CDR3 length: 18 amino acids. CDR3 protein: CASSPLGQGAISGNEQFF. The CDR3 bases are TGTGCCAGCTCACCCCTAGGACAGGGGGCTATTAGCGGGAATGAGCAGTTCTTC.

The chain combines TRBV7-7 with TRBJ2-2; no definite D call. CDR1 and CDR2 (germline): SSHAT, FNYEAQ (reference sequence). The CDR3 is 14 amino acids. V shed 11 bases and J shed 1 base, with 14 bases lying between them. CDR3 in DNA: TGTGCCGTACATGGGCAGGAGAACACCGGGGAGCTGTTTTTT. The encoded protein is CAVHGQENTGELFF.

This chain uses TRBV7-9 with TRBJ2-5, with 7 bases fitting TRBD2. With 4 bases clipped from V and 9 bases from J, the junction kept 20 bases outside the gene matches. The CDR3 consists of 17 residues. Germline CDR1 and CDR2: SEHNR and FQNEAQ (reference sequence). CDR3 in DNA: TGTGCCAGCAGCTCAGCGCGTTCGCGGGGGAGCCCCGGGGCCCAGTACTTC. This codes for CASSSARSRGSPGAQYF.

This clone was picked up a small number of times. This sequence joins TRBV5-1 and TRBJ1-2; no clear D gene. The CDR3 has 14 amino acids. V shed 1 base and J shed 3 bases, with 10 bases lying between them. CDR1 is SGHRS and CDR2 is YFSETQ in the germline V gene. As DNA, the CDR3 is TGCGCCAGCAGCTTGTCGGGAAGGGACTATGGCTACACCTTC. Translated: CASSLSGRDYGYTF.

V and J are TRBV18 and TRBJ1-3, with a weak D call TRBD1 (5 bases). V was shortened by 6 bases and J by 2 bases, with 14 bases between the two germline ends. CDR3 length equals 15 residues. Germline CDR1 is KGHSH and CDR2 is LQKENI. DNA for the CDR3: TGTGCCAGCTCTACCACGGGGGTCCCTGGAAACACCATATATTTT. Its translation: CASSTTGVPGNTIYF.

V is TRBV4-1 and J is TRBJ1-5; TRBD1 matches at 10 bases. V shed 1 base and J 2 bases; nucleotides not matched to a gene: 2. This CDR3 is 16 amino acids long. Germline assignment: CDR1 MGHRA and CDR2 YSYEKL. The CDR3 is CASSQGGTGGNQPQHF. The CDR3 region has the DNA TGCGCCAGCAGCCAAGGGGGGACAGGGGGCAATCAGCCCCAGCATTTT.

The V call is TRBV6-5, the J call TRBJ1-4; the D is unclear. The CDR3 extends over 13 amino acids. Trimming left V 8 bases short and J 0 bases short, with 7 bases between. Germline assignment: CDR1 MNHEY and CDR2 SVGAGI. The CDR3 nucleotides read TGTGCCAGCCTCGACTCAACTAATGAAAAACTGTTTTTT. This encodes CASLDSTNEKLFF.

CDR3 sequence: CASSSSFSYGYTF. The DNA for the CDR3 is TGTGCCAGCAGTTCCTCCTTCTCCTATGGCTACACCTTC. The chain is built from TRBV12-3 or TRBV12-4 and TRBJ1-2; the D is unclear. V gave up 4 bases and J gave up 4 bases, with 10 bases separating them. The CDR3 loop spans 13 amino acids.

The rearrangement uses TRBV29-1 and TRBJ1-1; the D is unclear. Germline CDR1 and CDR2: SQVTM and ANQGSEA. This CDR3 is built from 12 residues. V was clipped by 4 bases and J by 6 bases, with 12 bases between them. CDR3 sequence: CSVGLGAAEAFF. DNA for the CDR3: TGCAGCGTTGGTCTGGGTGCGGCTGAAGCTTTCTTT.

DNA of the CDR3: TGTGCCAGCAGCTCCAAATTGCGGGAAAAACTGTTTTTT. This sequence encodes CASSSKLREKLFF. This sequence joins TRBV28 and TRBJ1-4; D gene uncertain. Germline V gene sequence: CDR1 MDHEN, CDR2 SYDVKM. With 6 bases removed from V and 8 bases from J, the gap between germline ends came to 13 bases. CDR3 length: 13 amino acids.

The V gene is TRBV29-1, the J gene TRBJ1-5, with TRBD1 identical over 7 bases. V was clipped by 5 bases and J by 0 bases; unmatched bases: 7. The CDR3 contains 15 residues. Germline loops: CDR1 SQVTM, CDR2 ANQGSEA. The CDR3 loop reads CSVLSGTASNQPQHF. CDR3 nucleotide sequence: TGCAGCGTTCTCTCCGGGACAGCTAGCAATCAGCCCCAGCATTTT.

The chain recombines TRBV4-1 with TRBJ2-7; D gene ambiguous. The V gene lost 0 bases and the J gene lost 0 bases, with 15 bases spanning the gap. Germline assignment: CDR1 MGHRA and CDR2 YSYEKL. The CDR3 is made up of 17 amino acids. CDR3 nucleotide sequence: TGCGCCAGCAGCCAAGAGGGTGGGCGATTCCTCTCCTACGAGCAGTACTTC. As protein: CASSQEGGRFLSYEQYF.

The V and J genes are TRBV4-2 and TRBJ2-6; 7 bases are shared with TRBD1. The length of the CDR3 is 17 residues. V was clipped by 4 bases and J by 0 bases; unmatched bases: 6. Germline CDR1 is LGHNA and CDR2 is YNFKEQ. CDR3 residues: CASSPRDRDSGANVLTF. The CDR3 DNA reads TGTGCCAGCAGCCCCCGGGACAGAGACTCTGGGGCCAACGTCCTGACTTTC.

DNA for the CDR3: TGTGCCAGCAGCTTAGGCCTCGGACAGAATGAAAAACTGTTTTTT. This translates into CASSLGLGQNEKLFF. The chain joins TRBV7-9 to TRBJ1-4; a possible D gene is TRBD1 (6 bases). Trimming pared 1 base from V and 5 bases from J, leaving 11 bases between. CDR3 length: 15 residues. Germline CDR1 is SEHNR and CDR2 is FQNEAQ (reference sequence).

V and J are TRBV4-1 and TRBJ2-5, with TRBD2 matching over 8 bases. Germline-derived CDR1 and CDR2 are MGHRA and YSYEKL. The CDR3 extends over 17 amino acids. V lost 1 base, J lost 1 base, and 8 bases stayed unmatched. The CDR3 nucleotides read TGCGCCAGCAGCCAAGGGCCAGCGGGGGCCTTCCAAGAGACCCAGTACTTC. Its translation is CASSQGPAGAFQETQYF.

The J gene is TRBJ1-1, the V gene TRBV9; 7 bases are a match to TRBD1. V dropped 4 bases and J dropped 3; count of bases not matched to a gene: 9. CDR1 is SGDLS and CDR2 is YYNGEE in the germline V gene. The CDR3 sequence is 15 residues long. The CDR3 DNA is TGTGCCAGCAGCCCCCAGACAGGGCCCTACACTGAAGCTTTCTTT. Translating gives CASSPQTGPYTEAFF.

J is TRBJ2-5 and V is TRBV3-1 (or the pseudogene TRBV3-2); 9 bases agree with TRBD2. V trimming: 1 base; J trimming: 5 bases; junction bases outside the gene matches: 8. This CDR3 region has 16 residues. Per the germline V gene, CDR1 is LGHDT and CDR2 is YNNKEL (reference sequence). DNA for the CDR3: TGTGCCAGCAGCCAAGGTACTAGCGGGTACTATGAGACCCAGTACTTC. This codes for CASSQGTSGYYETQYF.

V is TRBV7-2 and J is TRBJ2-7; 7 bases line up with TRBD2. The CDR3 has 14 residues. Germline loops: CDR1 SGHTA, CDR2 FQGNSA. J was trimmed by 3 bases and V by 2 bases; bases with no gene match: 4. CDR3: CASSLSGEVYEQYF. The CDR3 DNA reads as TGTGCCAGCAGCTTAAGCGGGGAAGTCTACGAGCAGTACTTC. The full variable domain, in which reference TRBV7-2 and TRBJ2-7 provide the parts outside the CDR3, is GAGVSQSPSNKVTEKGKDVELRCDPISGHTALYWYRQSLGQGLEFLIYFQGNSAPDKSGLPSDRFSAERTGGSVSTLTIQRTQQEDSAVYLCASSLSGEVYEQYFGPGTRLTVT.

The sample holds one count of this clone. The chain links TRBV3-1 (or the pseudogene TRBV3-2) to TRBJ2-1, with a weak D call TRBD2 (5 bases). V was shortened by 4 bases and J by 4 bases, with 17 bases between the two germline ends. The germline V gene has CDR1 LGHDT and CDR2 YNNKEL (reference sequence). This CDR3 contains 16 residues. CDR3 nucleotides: TGTGCCAGCAGCCCCACCTTAGCGCGCGGTTACAATGAGCAGTTCTTC. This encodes CASSPTLARGYNEQFF.

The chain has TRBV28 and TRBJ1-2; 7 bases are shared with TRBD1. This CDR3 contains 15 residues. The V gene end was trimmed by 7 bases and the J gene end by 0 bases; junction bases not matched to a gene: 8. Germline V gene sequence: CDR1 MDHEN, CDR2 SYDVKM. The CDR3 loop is CASNVYRGSNYGYTF. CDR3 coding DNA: TGTGCCAGCAATGTGTACAGGGGATCTAACTATGGCTACACCTTC.

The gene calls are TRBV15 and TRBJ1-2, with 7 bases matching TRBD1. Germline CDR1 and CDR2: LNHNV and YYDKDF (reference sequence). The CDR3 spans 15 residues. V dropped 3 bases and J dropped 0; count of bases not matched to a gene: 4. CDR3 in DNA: TGTGCCACCAGCAGCGGGGACAGTTCTAACTATGGCTACACCTTC. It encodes CATSSGDSSNYGYTF.